This T cell receptor beta chain is from a study of regulatory T cells in long-lasting Graves disease. The time point denotes: newly diagnosed GD, antithyroid drugs for less than 3 months. The TCR library was prepared using RNA isolated from PBMCs. Study-level results: Peripheral blood was the sole material, not thyroid tissue. Among persistent patients, a larger number of public clonotypes were shared (about 2,800) than among newly diagnosed patients (roughly 1,000). TRBV28 was favored in persistent disease, as were TRBJ1-2 and TRBJ2-5.

This clonotype was counted at least ten times. Its specificity is unknown. Both iRepertoire HTBI primers and Arm-PCR of CDR3 regions were used to build the TCR beta libraries. A single record per CDR3 protein comes from TCRdb applying MiXCR to the multiplex PCR reads. Of around 330,000 distinct CDR3 sequences listed, over 15% are singletons. Germline-derived CDR1 and CDR2 are MNHEY and SVGAGI. The CDR3 is made up of 16 amino acids. V trimming: 4 bases; J trimming: 2 bases; junction bases outside the gene matches: 7. This chain uses TRBV6-5 with TRBJ1-2, with 10 positions matching TRBD1. The sample in question was peripheral blood mononuclear cells (PBMCs), obtained at new diagnosis, from a patient treated with antithyroid drugs. The TCR was taken from a female donor with Graves disease. The CDR3 DNA is TGTGCCAGCAGTTTCGGGACAGGGGACCTGAACTATGGCTACACCTTC. Its protein product is CASSFGTGDLNYGYTF.